Shown below are 22 T cell receptor beta chains from a single sample sequenced in a study of shared clonotypes between healthy human individuals. Profiling relied on immunoSEQ multiplex PCR, and the TCRdb table lists in-frame clones only, not all of them. Of about 600,000 clones in the sample, roughly 97% are singletons; the top ten hold approximately 0.057%. The sample comprised naive CD4+ T cells sorted from blood. Documented subset: CD45RA+ positively selected. Receptors originate from a woman between 25 and 40 years old in good health.

This sequence joins TRBV5-1 and TRBJ2-1, with TRBD2 identical over 9 bases. J was trimmed by 6 bases and V by 0 bases; bases with no gene match: 4. Germline CDR1 reads SGHRS; CDR2 reads YFSETQ. CDR3 size: 15 residues. CDR3 in DNA: TGCGCCAGCAGCTTGGTGTTAGCGGGAGCCAATGAGCAGTTCTTC. Translation: CASSLVLAGANEQFF.

This chain connects TRBV6-6 to TRBJ1-4, with unresolved D. Germline assignment: CDR1 MNHNY and CDR2 SVGAGI (reference sequence). V was cut by 6 bases and J by 8 bases, with 16 bases left in between. CDR3 size: 14 residues. The CDR3 spells CASRPGSRREKLFF. DNA for the CDR3: TGTGCCAGCAGACCCGGGTCTAGAAGGGAAAAACTGTTTTTT.

The chain joins TRBV19 to TRBJ2-6; D not resolved. The CDR3 contains 15 residues. Germline assignment: CDR1 LNHDA and CDR2 SQIVND (reference sequence). Trimming shortened V by 7 bases and J by 0 bases, and 10 bases separated the two germline ends. The CDR3 region has the DNA TGTGCCAGTACCTCTATTAGCTCTGGGGCCAACGTCCTGACTTTC. Encoded protein: CASTSISSGANVLTF.

V usage is TRBV19 and J usage is TRBJ2-1; D may correspond to TRBD1 or TRBD2 (5 bases each). This CDR3 is 17 amino acids long. Trimming stripped 6 bases from V and 0 bases from J, with 18 bases between. The germline V gene encodes CDR1 LNHDA and CDR2 SQIVND (reference sequence). For the CDR3, the DNA is TGTGCCAGTAGCCATAGTCTCGGGACGGCCTCCTACAATGAGCAGTTCTTC. Translation gives CASSHSLGTASYNEQFF.

This chain connects TRBV28 to TRBJ1-1; D remains ambiguous. The CDR3 extends over 14 amino acids. Trimming took 3 bases from V and 7 from J, leaving 15 bases between them. Germline CDR1 reads MDHEN; CDR2 reads SYDVKM. Here the CDR3 DNA reads TGTGCCAGCAGTTTGATAGGCCAGACCCTTGAAGCTTTCTTT. Protein: CASSLIGQTLEAFF.

The rearrangement links TRBV4-1 to TRBJ2-7, with D tentatively TRBD1 or TRBD2 (5 bases each). The CDR3 runs to 16 residues. The germline gives CDR1 MGHRA, CDR2 YSYEKL. The V end was cut by 1 base, the J end by 2 bases, with 15 bases between. The CDR3 protein is CASSQGARDGAYEQYF. The DNA of the CDR3 is TGCGCCAGCAGCCAAGGCGCCCGGGACGGAGCCTACGAGCAGTACTTC.

The chain has TRBV4-1 and TRBJ2-1; D gene unclear. Germline loops: CDR1 MGHRA, CDR2 YSYEKL. The CDR3 sequence is 13 residues long. V was clipped by 3 bases and J by 7 bases, with 10 bases between them. The CDR3 protein is CASSQEQRNEQFF. The CDR3, as DNA: TGCGCCAGCAGCCAGGAGCAGAGGAATGAGCAGTTCTTC.

The V gene is TRBV7-9, the J gene TRBJ1-1, with unresolved D. Germline CDR1 is SEHNR and CDR2 is FQNEAQ (reference sequence). The CDR3 length is 13 residues. Trimming shortened V by 2 bases and J by 7 bases, and 11 bases separated the two germline ends. The CDR3 DNA follows: TGTGCCAGCAGCTTAAGTCCAAGTCGTGAAGCTTTCTTT. Its protein product is CASSLSPSREAFF.

The chain combines TRBV19 with TRBJ1-2; D is unresolved. This CDR3 comprises 15 residues. CDR1 is LNHDA, CDR2 SQIVND, per germline (reference sequence). Trimming removed 3 bases from V and 3 bases from J, with 14 bases in between. CDR3 coding DNA: TGTGCCAGTAGTATCCGAGCAGCCTGGGACTATGGCTACACCTTC. The encoded protein is CASSIRAAWDYGYTF.

This CDR3 is CASSFPGNSAEQYF. DNA of the CDR3: TGTGCCAGCAGTTTCCCCGGGAACTCGGCCGAGCAGTACTTC. V is TRBV28 and J is TRBJ2-5; TRBD2 might be the D (5 bases). The last part of the DNA fits TRBJ2-7 better; the J call may be wrong. The germline gives CDR1 MDHEN, CDR2 SYDVKM. CDR3 size: 14 residues.

The V call is TRBV20-1, the J call TRBJ1-5, with no clear D. Trimming took 3 bases from V and 0 from J, leaving 0 bases between them. This CDR3 is built from 11 residues. Germline V lookup: CDR1 DFQATT, CDR2 SNEGSKA (reference sequence). CDR3 loop: CSASSNQPQHF. The CDR3 DNA is TGCAGTGCTAGTAGCAATCAGCCCCAGCATTTT.

The rearrangement uses TRBV7-9 and TRBJ1-1, with TRBD1 as a possible D gene (5 bases). Germline CDR1 and CDR2: SEHNR and FQNEAQ (reference sequence). The V gene lost 4 bases and the J gene lost 4 bases, with 16 bases spanning the gap. The CDR3 totals 15 residues. CDR3 bases: TGTGCCAGCAGCTATCTAGCGGGGGTCGGCACTGAAGCTTTCTTT. Protein sequence: CASSYLAGVGTEAFF.

J is TRBJ1-2 and V is TRBV5-5; D is unclear. V dropped 0 bases and J dropped 0 bases, with 9 bases sitting between them. The germline CDR1 and CDR2 sequences are SGHKS and YYEKEE (reference sequence). This CDR3 is 15 amino acids long. CDR3 in DNA: TGTGCCAGCAGCTTGGCCGCTAATCCTAACTATGGCTACACCTTC. The encoded protein is CASSLAANPNYGYTF.

V usage is TRBV2 and J usage is TRBJ2-1, with 10 bases fitting TRBD2. The CDR3 has 17 residues. Germline V gene lookup returns CDR1 SNHLY and CDR2 FYNNEI. V lost 6 bases, J lost 7 bases, and 15 bases stayed unmatched. CDR3 bases: TGTGCCAGCAGATCCCCCCTAGCGGGAGTGAAGGAAAATGAGCAGTTCTTC. Its translation: CASRSPLAGVKENEQFF.

This clone occurred once. V and J are TRBV28 and TRBJ2-3; 9 positions agree with TRBD1. V was clipped by 2 bases and J by 3 bases; unmatched bases: 9. The CDR3 runs 17 residues. Germline assignment: CDR1 MDHEN and CDR2 SYDVKM. The CDR3 nucleotides read TGTGCCAGCAGTTTAGGACAGGGGTTGGTAGGAACAGATACGCAGTATTTT. It specifies CASSLGQGLVGTDTQYF.

This chain connects TRBV7-3 to TRBJ2-6; D unclear. The CDR3 length is 17 residues. Looked up from germline, CDR1 is SGHTA and CDR2 is FQGTGA. The germline V and J ends were trimmed by 5 bases and 5 bases, with 19 bases remaining between them. The CDR3 nucleotides read TGTGCCAGCAGCCACTTATCCTTACAAAGTCGGGCCAACGTCCTGACTTTC. Its translation: CASSHLSLQSRANVLTF.

The rearrangement uses TRBV11-2 and TRBJ2-1; 8 bases agree with TRBD2. The CDR3 spans 10 residues. Germline V gene data show CDR1 as SGHAT and CDR2 as FQNNGV. The ends lost 10 bases at V and 9 bases at J; junction bases unmatched: 2. The CDR3, as DNA: TGTGCCACGAGCGGGAGTGAGCAGTTCTTC. Protein sequence: CATSGSEQFF.

The rearrangement uses TRBV6-5 and TRBJ1-3; D unclear. CDR1 is MNHEY and CDR2 is SVGAGI in the germline V gene. V was pared by 5 bases and J by 0 bases, with 11 bases between. This CDR3 has 15 residues. CDR3 sequence reads: CASSPRFRSGNTIYF. CDR3 DNA: TGTGCCAGCAGTCCCCGGTTCCGCTCTGGAAACACCATATATTTT.

The rearrangement uses TRBV7-6 and TRBJ2-3, with D maybe TRBD2 (5 bases). From germline, CDR1 is SGHVS and CDR2 FNYEAQ. V shed 5 bases and J shed 6 bases, with 15 bases lying between them. This CDR3 spans 14 amino acids. Here the CDR3 DNA reads TGTGCCAGCAGCCCGAGCGGAAGCTCGGATACGCAGTATTTT. Amino acids: CASSPSGSSDTQYF.

The chain is built from TRBV5-1 and TRBJ2-7; D might be TRBD2 (5 bases). The CDR3 is 14 amino acids. Trimming removed 0 bases at V and 2 bases at J, with 9 bases between. The V gene's germline CDR1 is SGHRS and CDR2 YFSETQ. This CDR3 is CASSLAGVTYEQYF. CDR3 DNA: TGCGCCAGCAGCTTGGCCGGGGTTACCTACGAGCAGTACTTC.

This chain uses TRBV11-2 with TRBJ2-1, with 14 nucleotides matching TRBD2. Germline loops: CDR1 SGHAT, CDR2 FQNNGV. CDR3 length: 17 residues. Trimming took 1 base from V and 3 from J; bases not matched to a gene: 2. Here the CDR3 DNA reads TGTGCCAGCAGCTTAGGGACTAGCGGGAGGTTCTACAATGAGCAGTTCTTC. Its protein is CASSLGTSGRFYNEQFF.

On this clone: The same CDR3 arises from other DNA sequences in this sample as well. The V call is TRBV14, the J call TRBJ1-2; D unclear. The CDR3 is 12 residues long. Per the germline V gene, CDR1 is SGHDN and CDR2 is FVKESK. Trimming pared 1 base from V and 5 bases from J, leaving 5 bases between. The CDR3 nucleotides are TGTGCCAGCAGCCAAGGGGGATATGGCTACACCTTC. It is translated as CASSQGGYGYTF.